This entry features one T cell receptor (beta chain) sequence. Its antigen is still unknown. Naive CD8 isolation took CD45RO-negative cells positively selected for CCR7 and excluded terminally differentiated effector memory CD45RA+ cells. Germline assignment: CDR1 SGHRS and CDR2 YFSETQ. V trimming: 4 bases; J trimming: 0 bases; junction bases outside the gene matches: 17. The CDR3 length is 19 residues. The data stem from a study of shared clonotypes between healthy human individuals. Study outcomes and limitations: Tissue TCR repertoires likely differ from these blood-only repertoires.

Profiling relied on immunoSEQ multiplex PCR, and the TCRdb table lists in-frame clones only, not all of them. The sample consists of about 2,200,000 clones, about 92% of them appearing once. Sequences were obtained from naive CD8+ T cells from PBMCs. The TCR sequence derives from a young man in good health. Some clones in this sample may be carry-over from other donors' samples. The chain carries TRBV5-1 and TRBJ1-2, with 8 bases that match TRBD1. The CDR3 loop is CASSPSFPDRASSNYGYTF. The CDR3 DNA reads TGCGCCAGCAGCCCCTCCTTTCCGGACAGGGCCTCGTCTAACTATGGCTACACCTTC.